A single count supports the clone carrying this TCR beta chain. What it binds is not known. Mismatch with germline at one junction end may stem from a read error. The entry originates in a study of beta chain features in type 1 diabetes. Findings and caveats of the study: Shorter TCRB CDR3s, moderately but significantly so, marked every one of the four CD4+ subsets in Type 1 diabetes patients.

The study reverse transcribed the entire isolated RNA, so it sequenced expressed TCRB transcripts. Using immunoSEQ multiplex PCR, the repertoire was profiled, and TCRdb retains in-frame clones only, with some absent. Of roughly 50,000 clones listed, roughly 52% are singletons. This clonotype was sampled from a woman aged 40 to 50 with type 1 diabetes. The material sequenced was Tregs from blood.

The CDR3 loop is CASSPRQGTVELFF. DNA of the CDR3: TGTGCCAGCAGTCCTCGACAGGGGACCGTGGAGCTGTTTTTT. This chain joins TRBV6-5 and TRBJ2-2, with 8 bases lining up with TRBD1. This CDR3 is built from 14 residues. Germline V gene sequence: CDR1 MNHEY, CDR2 SVGAGI.